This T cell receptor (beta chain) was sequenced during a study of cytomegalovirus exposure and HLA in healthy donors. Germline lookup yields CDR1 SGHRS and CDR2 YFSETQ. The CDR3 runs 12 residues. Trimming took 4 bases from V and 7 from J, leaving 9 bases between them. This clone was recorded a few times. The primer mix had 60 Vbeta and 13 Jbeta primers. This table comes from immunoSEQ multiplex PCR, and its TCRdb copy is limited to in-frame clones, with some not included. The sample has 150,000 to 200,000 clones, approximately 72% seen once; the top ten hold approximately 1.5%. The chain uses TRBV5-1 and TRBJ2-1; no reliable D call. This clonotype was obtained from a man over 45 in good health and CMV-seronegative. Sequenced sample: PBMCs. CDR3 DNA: TGCGCCAGCAGCATGAGAAGTAATGAGCAGTTCTTC. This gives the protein CASSMRSNEQFF.